This T cell receptor (beta chain) was observed in a study of PD-L1 blockade in urothelial cancer. Overall study context: The year 2014 saw patients start atezolizumab, 1,200 mg intravenously every 3 weeks. The authors examined blood 3 weeks (second dose) and 6 weeks after treatment start. The median T cell count in blood samples was 110,000 to 150,000.

CDR3 size: 14 residues. With 6 bases clipped from V and 7 bases from J, the junction kept 7 bases outside the gene matches. The germline gives CDR1 MNHNY, CDR2 SVGAGI (reference sequence). TCRdb's copy holds only in-frame clones and misses some; the assay was immunoSEQ multiplex PCR. The sample consists of some 120,000 clones, around 89% of them appearing once. The time point: peripheral blood 6 weeks after treatment start. Patients suffered from locally advanced or metastatic urothelial carcinoma. The sample consisted of PBMCs, taken around atezolizumab (anti-PD-L1) treatment. The J gene is TRBJ2-4, the V gene TRBV6-6; 9 bases are a match to TRBD1. This clonotype was obtained from a man in his 60s with urothelial cancer. CDR3 sequence (DNA): TGTGCCAGCAGAGAAACAGGGGGCTCGAACATTCAGTACTTC. Protein sequence: CASRETGGSNIQYF.